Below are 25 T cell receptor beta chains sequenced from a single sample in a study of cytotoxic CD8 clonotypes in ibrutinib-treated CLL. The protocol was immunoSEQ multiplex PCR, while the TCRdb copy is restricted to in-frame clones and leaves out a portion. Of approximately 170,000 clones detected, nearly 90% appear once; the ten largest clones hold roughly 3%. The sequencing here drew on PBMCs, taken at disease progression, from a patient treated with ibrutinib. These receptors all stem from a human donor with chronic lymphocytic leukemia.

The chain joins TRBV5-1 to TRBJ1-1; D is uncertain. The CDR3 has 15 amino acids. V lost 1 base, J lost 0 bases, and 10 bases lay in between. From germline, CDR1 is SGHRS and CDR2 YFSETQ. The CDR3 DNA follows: TGCGCCAGCAGCTTGATACAGACTATGAACACTGAAGCTTTCTTT. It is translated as CASSLIQTMNTEAFF.

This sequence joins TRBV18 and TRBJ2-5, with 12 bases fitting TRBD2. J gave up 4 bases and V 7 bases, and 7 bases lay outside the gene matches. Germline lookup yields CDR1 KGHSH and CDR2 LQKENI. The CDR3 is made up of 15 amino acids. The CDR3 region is CASYGLAGSGETQYF. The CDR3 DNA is TGTGCCAGCTACGGACTAGCGGGATCCGGAGAGACCCAGTACTTC.

CDR3 DNA sequence: TGTGCCAGCAGTAAGCTGACTAGCGGGACTTACGAGCAGTACTTC. Its protein product is CASSKLTSGTYEQYF. The gene calls are TRBV27 and TRBJ2-7; 11 nucleotides match TRBD2. Germline V gene lookup returns CDR1 MNHEY and CDR2 SMNVEV (reference sequence). This CDR3 has 15 amino acids. The V segment lost 5 bases and the J segment 4 bases; nucleotides outside the gene matches: 7.

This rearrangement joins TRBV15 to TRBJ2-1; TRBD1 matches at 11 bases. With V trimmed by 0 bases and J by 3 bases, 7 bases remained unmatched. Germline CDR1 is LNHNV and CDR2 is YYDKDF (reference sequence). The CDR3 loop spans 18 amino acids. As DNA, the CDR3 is TGTGCCACCAGCAGAGATTTCCCCGGGACAGGGGGCTACAATGAGCAGTTCTTC. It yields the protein CATSRDFPGTGGYNEQFF.

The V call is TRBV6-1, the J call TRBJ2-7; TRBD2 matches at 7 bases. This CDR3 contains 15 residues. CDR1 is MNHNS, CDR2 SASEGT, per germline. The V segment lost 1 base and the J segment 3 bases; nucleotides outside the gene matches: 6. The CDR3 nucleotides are TGTGCCAGCAGTGAAGAGCACGGGGGGATCTACGAGCAGTACTTC. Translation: CASSEEHGGIYEQYF.

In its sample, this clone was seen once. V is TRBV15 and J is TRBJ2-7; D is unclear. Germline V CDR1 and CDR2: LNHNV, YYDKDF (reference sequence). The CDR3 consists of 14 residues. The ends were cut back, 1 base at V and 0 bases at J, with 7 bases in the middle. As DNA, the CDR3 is TGTGCCACCAGCAGAGGACTCCTCTCCTACGAGCAGTACTTC. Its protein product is CATSRGLLSYEQYF. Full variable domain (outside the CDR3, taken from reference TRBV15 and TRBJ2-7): DAMVIQNPRYQVTQFGKPVTLSCSQTLNHNVMYWYQQKSSQAPKLLFHYYDKDFNNEADTPDNFQSRRPNTSFCFLDIRSPGLGDTAMYLCATSRGLLSYEQYFGPGTRLTVT.

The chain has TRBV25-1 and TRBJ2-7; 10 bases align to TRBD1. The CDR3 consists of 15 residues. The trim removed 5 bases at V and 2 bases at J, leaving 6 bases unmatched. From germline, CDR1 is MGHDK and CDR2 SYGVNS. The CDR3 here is CASSRSGTGAYEQYF. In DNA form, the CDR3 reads TGTGCCAGCAGTAGAAGCGGGACAGGGGCCTACGAGCAGTACTTC.

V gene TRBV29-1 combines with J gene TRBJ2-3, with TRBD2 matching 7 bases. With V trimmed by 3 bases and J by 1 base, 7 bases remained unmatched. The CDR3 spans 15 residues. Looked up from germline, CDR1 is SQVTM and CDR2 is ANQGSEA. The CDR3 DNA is TGCAGCGTTGATAGTGTCCTAGCGGGCACAGATACGCAGTATTTT. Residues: CSVDSVLAGTDTQYF.

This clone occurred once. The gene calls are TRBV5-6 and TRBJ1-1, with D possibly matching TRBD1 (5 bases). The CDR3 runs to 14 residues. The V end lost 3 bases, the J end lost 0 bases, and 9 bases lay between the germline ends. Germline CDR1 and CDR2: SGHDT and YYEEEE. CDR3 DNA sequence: TGTGCCAGCAGCTCGGGACGGATGAACACTGAAGCTTTCTTT. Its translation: CASSSGRMNTEAFF.

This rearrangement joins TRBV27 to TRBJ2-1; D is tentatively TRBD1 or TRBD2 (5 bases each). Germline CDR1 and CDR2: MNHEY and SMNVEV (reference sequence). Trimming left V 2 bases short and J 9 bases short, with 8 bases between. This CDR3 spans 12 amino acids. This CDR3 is CASSLVGTEQFF. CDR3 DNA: TGTGCCAGCAGTTTAGTAGGGACTGAGCAGTTCTTC.

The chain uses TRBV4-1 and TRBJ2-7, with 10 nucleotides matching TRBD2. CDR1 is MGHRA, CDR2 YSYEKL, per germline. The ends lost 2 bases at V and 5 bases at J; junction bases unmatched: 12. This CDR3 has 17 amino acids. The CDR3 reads CASSQRELAGDFHEQYF. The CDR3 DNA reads TGCGCCAGCAGCCAACGGGAGCTAGCGGGAGATTTCCACGAGCAGTACTTC.

The CDR3 region is CASSIAQGANEQFF. In nucleotides, the CDR3 is TGTGCCAGTAGTATAGCCCAGGGGGCCAATGAGCAGTTCTTC. V usage is TRBV19 and J usage is TRBJ2-1; TRBD1 aligns across 8 bases. Per the germline V gene, CDR1 is LNHDA and CDR2 is SQIVND (reference sequence). V lost 1 base, J lost 6 bases, and 2 bases stayed unmatched. This CDR3 is 14 amino acids long.

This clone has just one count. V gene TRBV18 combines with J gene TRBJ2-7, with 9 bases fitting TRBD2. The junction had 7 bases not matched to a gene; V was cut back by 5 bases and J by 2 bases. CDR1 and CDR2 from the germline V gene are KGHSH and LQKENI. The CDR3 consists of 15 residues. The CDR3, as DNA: TGTGCCAGCTCAGGTACTAGCGGGCGGGCCTACGAGCAGTACTTC. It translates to CASSGTSGRAYEQYF.

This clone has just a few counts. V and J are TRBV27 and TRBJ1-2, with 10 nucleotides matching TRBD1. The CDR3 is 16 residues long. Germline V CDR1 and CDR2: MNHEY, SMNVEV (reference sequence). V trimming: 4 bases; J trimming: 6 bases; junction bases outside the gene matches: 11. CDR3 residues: CASSYSRTGTGDGYTF. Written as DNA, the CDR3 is TGTGCCAGCAGTTACTCCAGGACCGGGACAGGGGATGGCTACACCTTC.

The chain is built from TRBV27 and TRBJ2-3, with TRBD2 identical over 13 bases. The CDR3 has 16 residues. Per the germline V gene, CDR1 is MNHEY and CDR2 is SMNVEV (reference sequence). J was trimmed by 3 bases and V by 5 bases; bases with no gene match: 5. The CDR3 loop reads CASSRTSGSITDTQYF. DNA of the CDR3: TGTGCCAGCAGTAGGACTAGCGGGAGTATTACAGATACGCAGTATTTT.

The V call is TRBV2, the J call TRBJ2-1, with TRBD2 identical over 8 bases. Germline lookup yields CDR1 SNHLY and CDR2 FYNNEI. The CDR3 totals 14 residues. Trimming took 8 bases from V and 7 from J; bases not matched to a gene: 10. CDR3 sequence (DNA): TGTGCCAGCTGGATAGCGGGATCTAAGAATGAGCAGTTCTTC. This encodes CASWIAGSKNEQFF.

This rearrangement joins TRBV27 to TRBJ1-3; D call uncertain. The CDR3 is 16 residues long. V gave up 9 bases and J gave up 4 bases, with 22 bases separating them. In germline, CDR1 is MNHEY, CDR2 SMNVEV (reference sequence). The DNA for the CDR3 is TGTGCCAGGGCAAAAGGACGGAAGAGAATAGGAAACACCATATATTTT. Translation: CARAKGRKRIGNTIYF.

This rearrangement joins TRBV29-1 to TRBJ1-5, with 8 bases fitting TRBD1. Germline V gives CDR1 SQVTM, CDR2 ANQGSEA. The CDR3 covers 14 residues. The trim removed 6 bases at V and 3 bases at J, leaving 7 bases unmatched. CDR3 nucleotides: TGCAGCGTATCAACAGGGGGGGCCAATCAGCCCCAGCATTTT. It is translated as CSVSTGGANQPQHF. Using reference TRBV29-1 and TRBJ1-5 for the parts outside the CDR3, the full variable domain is SAVISQKPSRDICQRGTSLTIQCQVDSQVTMMFWYRQQPGQSLTLIATANQGSEATYESGFVIDKFPISRPNLTFSTLTVSNMSPEDSSIYLCSVSTGGANQPQHFGDGTRLSIL.

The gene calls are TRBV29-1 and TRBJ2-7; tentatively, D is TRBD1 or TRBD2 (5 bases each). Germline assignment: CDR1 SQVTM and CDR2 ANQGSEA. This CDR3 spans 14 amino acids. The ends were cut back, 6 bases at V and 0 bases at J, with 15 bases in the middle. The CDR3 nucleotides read TGCAGCGTGACGGGCCCTGGGGGCTCCTACGAGCAGTACTTC. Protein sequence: CSVTGPGGSYEQYF.

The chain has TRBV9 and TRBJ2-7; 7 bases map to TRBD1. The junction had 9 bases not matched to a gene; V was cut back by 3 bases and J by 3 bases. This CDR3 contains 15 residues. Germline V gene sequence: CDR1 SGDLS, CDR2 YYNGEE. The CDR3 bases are TGTGCCAGCAGCGCCCAGGGACAGCCAGTCTACGAGCAGTACTTC. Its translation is CASSAQGQPVYEQYF. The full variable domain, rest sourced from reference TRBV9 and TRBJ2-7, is DSGVTQTPKHLITATGQRVTLRCSPRSGDLSVYWYQQSLDQGLQFLIQYYNGEERAKGNILERFSAQQFPDLHSELNLSSLELGDSALYFCASSAQGQPVYEQYFGPGTRLTVT.

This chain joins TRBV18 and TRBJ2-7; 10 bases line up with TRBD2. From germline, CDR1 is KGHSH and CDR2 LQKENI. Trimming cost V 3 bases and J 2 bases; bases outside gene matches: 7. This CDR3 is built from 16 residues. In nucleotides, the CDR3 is TGTGCCAGCTCACCGCCGGGACTAGCGCACCCCTACGAGCAGTACTTC. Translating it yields CASSPPGLAHPYEQYF.

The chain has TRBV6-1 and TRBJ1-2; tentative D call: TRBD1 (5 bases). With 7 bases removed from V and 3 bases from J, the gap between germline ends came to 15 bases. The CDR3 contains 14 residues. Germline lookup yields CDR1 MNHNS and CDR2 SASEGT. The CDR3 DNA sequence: TGTGCCAGCACCCCCCTGGGGGGAGACTATGGCTACACCTTC. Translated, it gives CASTPLGGDYGYTF.

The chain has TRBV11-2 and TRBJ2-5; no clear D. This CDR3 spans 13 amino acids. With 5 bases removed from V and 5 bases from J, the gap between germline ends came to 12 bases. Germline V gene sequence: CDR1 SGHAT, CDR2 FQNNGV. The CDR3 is CASSPIVGETQYF. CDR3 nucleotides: TGTGCCAGCAGCCCTATCGTGGGGGAGACCCAGTACTTC.

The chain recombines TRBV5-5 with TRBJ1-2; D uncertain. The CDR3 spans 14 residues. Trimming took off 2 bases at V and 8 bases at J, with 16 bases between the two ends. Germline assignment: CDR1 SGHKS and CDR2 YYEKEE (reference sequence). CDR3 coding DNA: TGTGCCAGCAGCTTAAACCTACAAGGCGGAGGCTACACCTTC. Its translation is CASSLNLQGGGYTF.

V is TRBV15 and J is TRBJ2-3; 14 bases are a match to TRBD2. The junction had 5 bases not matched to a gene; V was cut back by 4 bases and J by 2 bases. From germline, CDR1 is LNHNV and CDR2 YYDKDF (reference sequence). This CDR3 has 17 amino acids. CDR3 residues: CATSIRLAGGNTDTQYF. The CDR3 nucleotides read TGTGCCACCAGCATCAGACTAGCGGGAGGGAACACAGATACGCAGTATTTT.